This entry describes one TCR beta chain. Original processing notes: By means of reference gene primer amplification, nucleated cell counts were estimated. Clones were read by immunoSEQ multiplex PCR, and TCRdb kept only the in-frame ones, dropping some. That table furnishes V, J and clone size, whereas the DNA furnished D and trimming. The data contain around 200,000 clones, 90% of them seen just once; the ten biggest clones take up 1.2%. This sample stems from a study of blood T cell repertoires in COVID-19. Background on the study: Spain, Italy and the United States supplied samples that represented acute and convalescent COVID-19. In each case, the material was cDNA or gDNA derived from T cells, B-cell-depleted T cells, or PBMCs.

This CDR3 region has 15 residues. CDR1 and CDR2 from the germline V gene are LNHDA and SQIVND (reference sequence). V lost 3 bases and J lost 2; bases outside the gene matches: 6. Sequencing input: PBMCs or T cells enriched from blood (not recorded which). This receptor was taken from a man aged 25-45 years who had recovered from COVID-19. The chain carries TRBV19 and TRBJ1-1; 7 nucleotides align to TRBD1. The CDR3 DNA reads as TGTGCCAGTAGTATTTTCGGGGACAGCAACACTGAAGCTTTCTTT. Translated, it gives CASSIFGDSNTEAFF.